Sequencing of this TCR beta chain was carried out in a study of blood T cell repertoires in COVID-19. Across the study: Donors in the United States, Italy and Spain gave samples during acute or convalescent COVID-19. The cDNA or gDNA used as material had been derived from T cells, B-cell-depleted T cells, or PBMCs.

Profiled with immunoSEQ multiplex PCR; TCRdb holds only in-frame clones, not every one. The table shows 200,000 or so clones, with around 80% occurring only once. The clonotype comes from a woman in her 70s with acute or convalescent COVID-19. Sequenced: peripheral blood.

The DNA of the CDR3 is TGTGCCCGACTTCGGACAGGGATATTCACACATAATGAAAAACTGTTTTTT. As protein: CARLRTGIFTHNEKLFF. This sequence joins TRBV3-1 (or the pseudogene TRBV3-2) and TRBJ1-4; the match to TRBD1 covers 8 bases. The length of the CDR3 is 17 residues. The ends lost 11 bases at V and 4 bases at J; junction bases unmatched: 18. The germline V gene encodes CDR1 LGHDT and CDR2 YNNKEL (reference sequence).